A selection of T cell receptor beta chains follows, all from one sample in a study of CD8+ T cells in alopecia areata. TCRdb's copy holds only in-frame clones and misses some; the assay was immunoSEQ multiplex PCR. The sample lists 200,000 to 250,000 clones; about three fifths were seen once. This sample comprised CD4+ T cells sorted from blood, obtained at week 4, from a patient treated with tofacitinib. Receptor source: a human donor with alopecia areata. The CDR3 runs from the conserved cysteine through the conserved F or W. A D gene is named only where the DNA matches it firmly. Clone size appears in some rows only: once, few, many, or a class for an expanded clone.

v_call	d_call	j_call	clone_size	cdr3_aa	cdr3_nt
TRBV29-1	.	TRBJ2-3	.	CSVFWADTQYF	TGCAGCGTCTTTTGGGCAGATACGCAGTATTTT
TRBV29-1	TRBD2	TRBJ2-3	.	CSVEEGRGLAGLNTVGDTQYF	TGCAGCGTTGAAGAAGGGAGGGGACTAGCGGGACTCAACACGGTGGGCGATACGCAGTATTTT
TRBV5-1	.	TRBJ2-7	.	CASSFDMTYEQYF	TGCGCCAGCAGCTTTGACATGACCTACGAGCAGTACTTC
TRBV5-6	TRBD1	TRBJ2-7	.	CASSPDNRGSYEQYF	TGTGCCAGCAGCCCGGATAACAGGGGCTCCTACGAGCAGTACTTC
TRBV5-6	TRBD1	TRBJ1-1	once	CASSLDRGRRGTEAFF	TGTGCCAGCAGCTTGGACAGGGGGCGGCGGGGCACTGAAGCTTTCTTT
TRBV5-1	TRBD2	TRBJ2-3	many	CASSLGTSADTQYF	TGCGCCAGCAGCCTTGGGACTAGCGCAGATACGCAGTATTTT
TRBV4-3	.	TRBJ2-3	.	CASSQDSRGSTDTQYF	TGCGCCAGCAGCCAAGATAGCAGGGGTAGCACAGATACGCAGTATTTT
TRBV10-3	TRBD1	TRBJ1-2	few	CATYRQGARDGYTF	TGTGCCACCTACAGACAGGGGGCAAGGGATGGCTACACCTTC
TRBV11-2	TRBD2	TRBJ2-1	.	CASSSAGLAGGPDNEQFF	TGTGCCAGCAGCTCCGCCGGACTAGCGGGGGGGCCGGACAATGAGCAGTTCTTC
TRBV7-2	.	TRBJ1-2	few	CASSLRTESRRYTF	TGTGCCAGCAGCCTAAGGACAGAGTCCCGGAGGTACACCTTC
TRBV11-2	.	TRBJ2-3	.	CASSLTVADTQYF	TGTGCCAGCAGCTTAACCGTGGCAGATACGCAGTATTTT
TRBV4-1	.	TRBJ1-1	few	CASSPDRWYTEAFF	TGCGCCAGCAGCCCAGACCGTTGGTACACTGAAGCTTTCTTT
TRBV29-1	.	TRBJ1-1	.	CSVEVTGTQNTEAFF	TGCAGCGTTGAAGTTACCGGGACCCAAAACACTGAAGCTTTCTTT
TRBV29-1	TRBD2	TRBJ2-1	few	CSVGSRLADNEQFF	TGCAGCGTTGGATCCCGACTAGCGGACAATGAGCAGTTCTTC
TRBV29-1	TRBD1	TRBJ2-4	.	CSVRGTGNFIAKNIQYF	TGCAGCGTGAGGGGGACAGGGAACTTTATAGCCAAAAACATTCAGTACTTC
TRBV30	TRBD1	TRBJ2-5	.	CAVDRGSETQYF	TGTGCCGTCGACAGGGGATCGGAGACCCAGTACTTC
TRBV6-1	.	TRBJ1-5	.	CASSANSNQPQHF	TGTGCCAGCAGCGCTAATAGCAATCAGCCCCAGCATTTT
TRBV7-6	.	TRBJ2-7	many	CASSLDDGSYEQYF	TGTGCCAGCAGCTTAGATGACGGATCCTACGAGCAGTACTTC
TRBV2	.	TRBJ2-5	few	CASSAGTQETQYF	TGTGCCAGCAGTGCCGGGACTCAAGAGACCCAGTACTTC
TRBV29-1	TRBD2	TRBJ2-4	.	CSGAARGDKNIQYF	TGCAGCGGCGCTGCCCGGGGGGACAAAAACATTCAGTACTTC